Below are 14 T cell receptor beta chains sequenced from a single sample in a study of T-cell memory formation after mild COVID-19. From the 5' RACE reads, TCRdb called clonotypes with MiXCR, one entry per CDR3 protein. The sample yields about 450,000 distinct CDR3 sequences, more than 20% seen once. The sequencing sample was made of PBMCs or a T cell subset sorted from them (not recorded which). All receptors come from an adult woman who had mild COVID-19 (a few samples of this study predate the infection). Cell type and time point are not known.

The rearrangement links TRBV11-2 to TRBJ2-7; D not resolved. The CDR3 sequence is 15 residues long. Trimming took off 5 bases at V and 6 bases at J, with 20 bases between the two ends. Germline V lookup: CDR1 SGHAT, CDR2 FQNNGV. CDR3 in amino acids: CASSLTGDGFGEQYF. The CDR3 DNA follows: TGTGCCAGCAGCCTAACGGGCGACGGATTTGGCGAGCAGTACTTC.

This clonotype is labeled as medium-sized. V usage is TRBV12-3 or TRBV12-4 and J usage is TRBJ1-1, with 9 bases matching TRBD1. V lost 6 bases, J lost 3 bases, and 11 bases stayed unmatched. The CDR3 spans 16 residues. CDR3 sequence reads: CASSLALGQGYTEAFF. In DNA form, the CDR3 reads TGTGCCAGCAGCCTGGCTCTAGGACAGGGGTACACTGAAGCTTTCTTT.

This clonotype has just a few counts. J is TRBJ1-2 and V is TRBV3-1, with 7 bases identical to TRBD1. CDR3 size: 13 residues. Unmatched junction bases numbered 5, after V lost 4 bases and J lost 6 bases. Germline CDR1 reads LGHDT; CDR2 reads YNNKEL (reference sequence). The CDR3 nucleotides read TGTGCCAGCAGCCCAGTGACAGGGAATGGCTACACCTTC. This gives the protein CASSPVTGNGYTF.

The chain combines TRBV7-2 with TRBJ2-2, with 9 bases matching TRBD2. This CDR3 region has 15 residues. With 5 bases clipped from V and 7 bases from J, the junction kept 8 bases outside the gene matches. Germline V gene data show CDR1 as SGHTA and CDR2 as FQGNSA. CDR3 residues: CASSRALAGNGELFF. In DNA, the CDR3 is TGTGCCAGCAGCCGCGCGCTAGCGGGGAACGGGGAGCTGTTTTTT.

The rearrangement uses TRBV5-1 and TRBJ1-2; 8 bases match TRBD1. The CDR3 covers 13 residues. The trim removed 4 bases at V and 14 bases at J, leaving 13 bases unmatched. Germline V gene sequence: CDR1 SGHRS, CDR2 YFSETQ. The CDR3 DNA sequence: TGCGCCAGCAGCCTCAGTGTGACAGGGGCGCAAACCTTC. Translating it yields CASSLSVTGAQTF.

In its sample, this clonotype was seen a few times. The rearrangement uses TRBV6-5 and TRBJ2-3; D remains unclear. V gave up 5 bases and J gave up 4 bases, with 19 bases separating them. Germline CDR1 reads MNHEY; CDR2 reads SVGAGI. The CDR3 totals 16 residues. The CDR3 DNA is TGTGCCAGCAGTCCCCCGGCCCGAACCTTGCCAGATACGCAGTATTTT. This encodes CASSPPARTLPDTQYF.

V is TRBV29-1 and J is TRBJ2-3; D is perhaps TRBD2 (6 bases). V lost 4 bases and J 6 bases, leaving 17 bases between the germline ends. Germline V gene lookup returns CDR1 SQVTM and CDR2 ANQGSEA. There are 14 residues in the CDR3. The CDR3 protein is CSVVGDGGADTQYF. The CDR3 region has the DNA TGCAGCGTTGTAGGGGACGGAGGGGCGGATACGCAGTATTTT.

The V and J genes are TRBV15 and TRBJ2-6; no clear D gene. CDR3 size: 15 residues. The germline CDR1 and CDR2 sequences are LNHNV and YYDKDF (reference sequence). Trimming left V 1 base short and J 0 bases short, with 4 bases between. The DNA for the CDR3 is TGTGCCACCAGCAGAGCCTACTCTGGGGCCAACGTCCTGACTTTC. Its translation: CATSRAYSGANVLTF.

The rearrangement uses TRBV2 and TRBJ1-6; unclear D gene. Germline V gene lookup returns CDR1 SNHLY and CDR2 FYNNEI. V gave up 7 bases and J gave up 6 bases, with 10 bases separating them. This CDR3 is built from 13 residues. The CDR3 sequence is CASIAQLNSPLHF. CDR3 coding DNA: TGTGCCAGCATTGCACAGCTTAATTCACCCCTCCACTTT.

This clonotype was seen a handful of times. V usage is TRBV7-8 and J usage is TRBJ2-5; D remains unclear. Germline CDR1 SGHVS, CDR2 FQNEAQ. V gave up 1 base and J gave up 8 bases, with 14 bases separating them. The CDR3 extends over 14 amino acids. The CDR3 nucleotides are TGTGCCAGCAGCTTAGGCACCGTTCGCAATACCCAGTACTTC. Protein sequence: CASSLGTVRNTQYF.

V is TRBV25-1 and J is TRBJ2-5; maybe TRBD2 (7 bases). The CDR3 is 16 amino acids. Germline CDR1 is MGHDK and CDR2 is SYGVNS. V was cut by 2 bases and J by 4 bases, with 17 bases left in between. The chain's CDR3 is CASSELGGQVGETQYF. The CDR3 nucleotides are TGTGCCAGCAGTGAACTCGGGGGGCAAGTTGGAGAGACCCAGTACTTC.

This clonotype came up a few times. The chain uses TRBV6-5 and TRBJ2-6; 8 positions match TRBD1. V shed 4 bases and J 1 base; nucleotides not matched to a gene: 6. Germline values: CDR1 MNHEY, CDR2 SVGAGI. CDR3 length: 17 amino acids. In nucleotides, the CDR3 is TGTGCCAGCAGTTTTCCGACAGGGGAATCTGGGGCCAACGTCCTGACTTTC. Protein sequence: CASSFPTGESGANVLTF.

J is TRBJ1-2 and V is TRBV2, with D perhaps matching TRBD1 (5 bases). The germline V and J ends were trimmed by 2 bases and 5 bases, with 15 bases remaining between them. This CDR3 has 15 amino acids. Germline values: CDR1 SNHLY, CDR2 FYNNEI. The CDR3: CASSERGGAFYGYTF. The CDR3, as DNA: TGTGCCAGCAGTGAAAGGGGAGGAGCATTTTATGGCTACACCTTC.

This clonotype was detected only a few times. The chain carries TRBV12-3 or TRBV12-4 and TRBJ2-1, with TRBD1 matching over 9 bases. The CDR3 is 17 amino acids. V lost 4 bases, J lost 5 bases, and 12 bases stayed unmatched. CDR3 amino acids: CASSSIGQGLMDNEQFF. The CDR3 DNA is TGTGCCAGCAGTTCGATTGGACAGGGGCTGATGGACAATGAGCAGTTCTTC.